One and the same sample provided the 27 T cell receptor beta chains below, sequenced in a study of human T cells and chemical hapten exposure (dated by TCRdb to the early 2020s). Library generation was performed with RACE. The listed sequencing device is NextSeq 500. Using fastp at Q25 and MiXCR, TCRdb reprocessed the public reads and kept productive beta chains. For every CDR3 protein sequence, its rows merge into one entry that carries the most common genes and DNA. Here the sample has under 75,000 distinct CDR3 sequences; 8.5% to 14% occur a single time. Roughly 1.5% of the sample rests with the top ten. The sample's time point label, in plain terms: patch test 3, about 24 weeks after DPC sensitization. Interpreted using the paper, the treatment or condition label stands for: therapeutic diphenylcyclopropenone sensitization with weekly scalp DPC. Material: whole blood, obtained in connection with sensitization to the hapten diphenylcyclopropenone (DPC). Source of these receptors: a woman in her fifties or sixties with alopecia areata. Some clones in this sample may be carry-over from other donors' samples.

Remarks on this clonotype: The junction departs from germline at one end; a sequencing error may be responsible. The chain is built from TRBV7-7 and TRBJ2-2; a possible D gene is TRBD2 (5 bases). Germline CDR1 reads SSHAT; CDR2 reads FNYEAQ (reference sequence). This CDR3 spans 13 amino acids. CDR3 DNA: TGTGCTAGCAGCGCCCGGGGTGCCGGGGAGCTGTTTTTT. This gives the protein CASSARGAGELFF.

This clonotype was picked up many times. This chain connects TRBV18 to TRBJ1-6, with 7 bases identical to TRBD1. With V trimmed by 3 bases and J by 0 bases, 8 bases remained unmatched. The CDR3 extends over 18 amino acids. CDR1 is KGHSH and CDR2 is LQKENI in the germline V gene. For the CDR3, the DNA is TGTGCCAGCTCACCTTTGGACAGGCCTAGCTCCTATAATTCACCCCTCCACTTT. It encodes CASSPLDRPSSYNSPLHF. Together with reference TRBV18 and TRBJ1-6, the CDR3 gives the full variable domain: NAGVMQNPRHLVRRRGQEARLRCSPMKGHSHVYWYRQLPEEGLKFMVYLQKENIIDESGMPKERFSAEFPKEGPSILRIQQVVRGDSAAYFCASSPLDRPSSYNSPLHFGNGTRLTVT.

The V call is TRBV11-2, the J call TRBJ1-1; 9 nucleotides agree with TRBD1. The CDR3 extends over 16 amino acids. After removal of 1 base from V and 5 bases from J, the junction contained 8 bases not matched to a gene. Per the germline V gene, CDR1 is SGHAT and CDR2 is FQNNGV. In DNA form, the CDR3 reads TGTGCCAGCAGCTTAGCCCTGGGACAGGGAAATACTGAAGCTTTCTTT. Translating it yields CASSLALGQGNTEAFF.

There are many counts of this clonotype. V usage is TRBV28 and J usage is TRBJ2-2, with D perhaps matching TRBD2 (7 bases). Trimming left V 6 bases short and J 7 bases short, with 21 bases between. Per germline, CDR1 MDHEN and CDR2 SYDVKM. The CDR3 sequence is 16 residues long. This CDR3 is CASSQWGGPLDGELFF. CDR3 nucleotide sequence: TGTGCCAGCAGCCAGTGGGGGGGGCCCCTTGACGGGGAGCTGTTTTTT.

This clonotype was seen many times. This rearrangement joins TRBV21-1 to TRBJ2-3; TRBD1 is the table's D call, not checked against the DNA. TRBV21-1 is annotated as a pseudogene. The CDR3 extends over 8 amino acids. The CDR3 coding sequence is TGTGCCAGTCCGGGGCAGTATTTT. This gives the protein CASPGQYF.

V usage is TRBV6-2 or TRBV6-3 and J usage is TRBJ2-3; 14 bases align to TRBD2. This CDR3 is 15 amino acids long. V shed 8 bases and J 8 bases; nucleotides not matched to a gene: 9. Germline lookup yields CDR1 MNHEY and CDR2 SVGEGT. The CDR3, as DNA: TGTGCCAGCGCTGGACTAGCGGGGGGCGTCGGTACGCAGTATTTT. It is translated as CASAGLAGGVGTQYF.

This clonotype was found many times. V usage is TRBV28 and J usage is TRBJ2-7; 11 positions agree with TRBD1. Germline-derived CDR1 and CDR2 are MDHEN and SYDVKM. J gave up 3 bases and V 6 bases, and 7 bases lay outside the gene matches. The CDR3 has 15 residues. CDR3 sequence: CASSLSGTGGYEQYF. For the CDR3, the DNA is TGTGCCAGCAGCCTCTCCGGGACAGGGGGCTACGAGCAGTACTTC.

This clonotype appeared a few times. The chain links TRBV6-2 or TRBV6-3 to TRBJ1-5, with D perhaps TRBD1 (5 bases). Looked up from germline, CDR1 is MNHEY and CDR2 is SVGEGT. V lost 2 bases and J 2 bases, leaving 13 bases between the germline ends. This CDR3 region has 16 residues. CDR3: CASSYAGPGGNQPQHF. In DNA, the CDR3 is TGTGCCAGCAGTTACGCGGGACCGGGCGGCAATCAGCCCCAGCATTTT.

Concerning this clonotype itself: A much larger clone sits a single nucleotide away, making a read error possible. Because the CDR3 is missing its conserved closing phenylalanine or tryptophan, this is likely a read error. This chain joins TRBV7-2 and TRBJ2-1, with 11 bases aligning to TRBD2. With V trimmed by 5 bases and J by 9 bases, 9 bases remained unmatched. This CDR3 contains 15 residues. Per the germline V gene, CDR1 is SGHTA and CDR2 is FQGNSA. The CDR3 loop reads CASSKMLAGGSEQFL. CDR3 bases: TGTGCCAGCAGCAAAATGCTAGCGGGAGGAAGTGAGCAGTTCCTC.

This chain joins TRBV6-1 and TRBJ2-7; D not certain. The CDR3 contains 14 residues. The V gene's germline CDR1 is MNHNS and CDR2 SASEGT. V was clipped by 3 bases and J by 3 bases, with 12 bases between them. The CDR3 protein is CASSDFIGNYEQYF. The CDR3 DNA follows: TGTGCCAGCAGTGATTTTATCGGCAACTACGAGCAGTACTTC.

This clonotype was seen at least ten times. This chain joins TRBV7-2 and TRBJ1-1; no firm D call. Germline CDR1 reads SGHTA; CDR2 reads FQGNSA. This CDR3 comprises 14 residues. The germline V and J ends were trimmed by 0 bases and 0 bases, with 5 bases remaining between them. The CDR3 coding sequence is TGTGCCAGCAGCTTAGCGCAACTGAACACTGAAGCTTTCTTT. Protein sequence: CASSLAQLNTEAFF.

This clonotype was detected ten times or more. The chain has TRBV25-1 and TRBJ2-7; perhaps TRBD1 as D (6 bases). Germline V lookup: CDR1 MGHDK, CDR2 SYGVNS. The CDR3 has 13 amino acids. Trimming removed 8 bases from V and 2 bases from J, with 13 bases in between. CDR3 protein: CASGPTGAYEQYF. As DNA, the CDR3 is TGTGCCAGCGGCCCGACAGGAGCCTACGAGCAGTACTTC.

The sample holds a few counts of this clonotype. The chain joins TRBV25-1 to TRBJ2-3, with D possibly being TRBD2 (6 bases). Trimming took 5 bases from V and 6 from J, leaving 18 bases between them. Germline lookup yields CDR1 MGHDK and CDR2 SYGVNS. This CDR3 contains 15 residues. The DNA for the CDR3 is TGTGCCAGCAGTCTTTCGGAACTAGCCTCCGATACGCAGTATTTT. This sequence encodes CASSLSELASDTQYF. The whole variable domain, remainder taken from reference TRBV25-1 and TRBJ2-3, is EADIYQTPRYLVIGTGKKITLECSQTMGHDKMYWYQQDPGMELHLIHYSYGVNSTEKGDLSSESTVSRIRTEHFPLTLESARPSHTSQYLCASSLSELASDTQYFGPGTRLTVL.

In its sample, this clonotype was seen many times. The rearrangement links TRBV5-4 to TRBJ2-3; TRBD2 matches at 12 bases. The CDR3 runs to 16 residues. V dropped 4 bases and J dropped 2; count of bases not matched to a gene: 5. Germline lookup yields CDR1 SGHNT and CDR2 YYREEE (reference sequence). This CDR3 reads CASSIRLAGDTDTQYF. The CDR3 nucleotides read TGTGCCAGCAGCATTCGACTAGCGGGGGACACAGATACGCAGTATTTT.

The chain recombines TRBV12-3 or TRBV12-4 with TRBJ1-1; TRBD1 might be the D (5 bases). This CDR3 has 14 amino acids. Trimming took off 6 bases at V and 0 bases at J, with 11 bases between the two ends. CDR3 DNA: TGTGCCAGCAGAAGTGGGGGGGTGAACACTGAAGCTTTCTTT. Protein product: CASRSGGVNTEAFF.

This clonotype was seen ten or more times. This CDR3 is CASSYSIRGSTGELFF. The CDR3 bases are TGTGCCAGCAGTTACTCGATAAGGGGGAGCACCGGGGAGCTGTTTTTT. This sequence joins TRBV6-5 and TRBJ2-2; D is perhaps TRBD1 (6 bases). Trimming cost V 0 bases and J 4 bases, with 12 bases left between them. Germline V CDR1 and CDR2: MNHEY, SVGAGI. This CDR3 spans 16 amino acids.

This chain connects TRBV28 to TRBJ1-1; D may be TRBD1 (6 bases). Trimming took 6 bases from V and 0 from J, leaving 14 bases between them. This CDR3 contains 15 residues. Germline loops: CDR1 MDHEN, CDR2 SYDVKM. In nucleotides, the CDR3 is TGTGCCAGCAGCGCGGGGGCAGGACTGAACACTGAAGCTTTCTTT. Its translation is CASSAGAGLNTEAFF. Full variable domain (rest looked up from reference TRBV28 and TRBJ1-1): DVKVTQSSRYLVKRTGEKVFLECVQDMDHENMFWYRQDPGLGLRLIYFSYDVKMKEKGDIPEGYSVSREKKERFSLILESASTNQTSMYLCASSAGAGLNTEAFFGQGTRLTVV.

This clonotype was detected ten times or more. The CDR3 region is CATSDVSENYGYTF. CDR3 in DNA: TGTGCCACCAGTGACGTGTCAGAGAACTATGGCTACACCTTC. The V call is TRBV24-1, the J call TRBJ1-2; D gene uncertain. Trimming pared 4 bases from V and 2 bases from J, leaving 10 bases between. This CDR3 region has 14 residues. Germline V gene data show CDR1 as KGHDR and CDR2 as SFDVKD.

The chain uses TRBV6-4 and TRBJ2-3; 8 positions match TRBD2. V shed 5 bases and J 2 bases; nucleotides not matched to a gene: 3. Germline loops: CDR1 MRHNA, CDR2 SNTAGT. This CDR3 comprises 14 residues. DNA of the CDR3: TGTGCCAGCAGTTTAGCGGGGCTCACAGATACGCAGTATTTT. It yields the protein CASSLAGLTDTQYF.

V usage is TRBV6-2 or TRBV6-3 and J usage is TRBJ1-1, with D unresolved. Germline loops: CDR1 MNHEY, CDR2 SVGEGT. The CDR3 spans 16 residues. Trimming shortened V by 2 bases and J by 1 base, and 14 bases separated the two germline ends. The CDR3 DNA follows: TGTGCCAGCAGTTACCCCTTGGGGAAAACGAACACTGAAGCTTTCTTT. Encoded protein: CASSYPLGKTNTEAFF.

V is TRBV18 and J is TRBJ2-6; the D is unclear. In germline, CDR1 is KGHSH, CDR2 LQKENI. The CDR3 is 17 residues long. V was cut by 6 bases and J by 0 bases, with 15 bases left in between. CDR3 bases: TGTGCCAGCTCCCCGATTAGGTCCCTCTCTGGGGCCAACGTCCTGACTTTC. Translating it yields CASSPIRSLSGANVLTF.

This clonotype came up many times. The CDR3 DNA sequence: TGTGCCAGCAGTTTCCTAGCGGGAGGGCCCGATTTCTTCACCGGGGAGCTGTTTTTT. Its translation: CASSFLAGGPDFFTGELFF. The gene calls are TRBV28 and TRBJ2-2; 12 bases fit TRBD2. The V segment lost 3 bases and the J segment 4 bases; nucleotides outside the gene matches: 12. CDR3 size: 19 residues. Looked up from germline, CDR1 is MDHEN and CDR2 is SYDVKM. Combining the CDR3 with reference TRBV28 and TRBJ2-2 gives the whole variable domain DVKVTQSSRYLVKRTGEKVFLECVQDMDHENMFWYRQDPGLGLRLIYFSYDVKMKEKGDIPEGYSVSREKKERFSLILESASTNQTSMYLCASSFLAGGPDFFTGELFFGEGSRLTVL.

This clonotype was observed a few times. The chain employs TRBV18 and TRBJ2-7, with TRBD1 as a possible D gene (6 bases). Germline V gene sequence: CDR1 KGHSH, CDR2 LQKENI. This CDR3 has 13 residues. V was trimmed by 2 bases and J by 3 bases, leaving 8 bases between them. CDR3 nucleotide sequence: TGTGCCAGCTCACCAGGGACACTCTACGAGCAGTACTTC. As protein: CASSPGTLYEQYF. Supplemented by reference TRBV18 and TRBJ2-7, the full variable domain reads NAGVMQNPRHLVRRRGQEARLRCSPMKGHSHVYWYRQLPEEGLKFMVYLQKENIIDESGMPKERFSAEFPKEGPSILRIQQVVRGDSAAYFCASSPGTLYEQYFGPGTRLTVT.

At least ten counts were recorded for this clonotype. This chain uses TRBV12-3 or TRBV12-4 with TRBJ1-2, with unresolved D. The V gene lost 6 bases and the J gene lost 4 bases, with 15 bases spanning the gap. The CDR3 totals 14 residues. Here the CDR3 reads CASSPRDGSYGYTF. In DNA, the CDR3 is TGTGCCAGCAGCCCCCGAGACGGGAGCTATGGCTACACCTTC.

Many counts were recorded for this clonotype. The rearrangement joins TRBV5-1 to TRBJ2-1, with 9 bases matching TRBD1. Germline V gene data show CDR1 as SGHRS and CDR2 as YFSETQ. The CDR3 runs 14 residues. V was pared by 3 bases and J by 6 bases, with 4 bases of the junction left unmatched. CDR3 nucleotide sequence: TGCGCCAGCAGCTCGGACAGGGGCACCAATGAGCAGTTCTTC. It is translated as CASSSDRGTNEQFF.

The CDR3 reads CASSSAGTGGLGYGYTF. CDR3 coding DNA: TGTGCCAGCAGCTCCGCCGGGACAGGGGGATTAGGCTATGGCTACACCTTC. The chain is built from TRBV11-2 and TRBJ1-2, with 11 bases fitting TRBD1. Trimming at V came to 4 bases and at J to 4 bases, leaving 11 bases not matched to a gene. Looked up from germline, CDR1 is SGHAT and CDR2 is FQNNGV. The length of the CDR3 is 17 residues. The full variable domain, with the rest looked up from reference TRBV11-2 and TRBJ1-2, is EAGVAQSPRYKIIEKRQSVAFWCNPISGHATLYWYQQILGQGPKLLIQFQNNGVVDDSQLPKDRFSAERLKGVDSTLKIQPAKLEDSAVYLCASSSAGTGGLGYGYTFGSGTRLTVV.

This clonotype has only a few counts. The chain carries TRBV5-1 and TRBJ2-5; 7 nucleotides match TRBD2. CDR3 length equals 14 residues. CDR1 and CDR2 from the germline V gene are SGHRS and YFSETQ. The V segment lost 0 bases and the J segment 5 bases; nucleotides outside the gene matches: 4. CDR3 sequence reads: CASSLDTGGETQYF. CDR3 DNA: TGCGCCAGCAGCTTGGATACGGGGGGTGAGACCCAGTACTTC.